The 20 T cell receptor beta chains below come from one sample, sequenced in a study of blood T cell repertoires in COVID-19. Sequencing was performed with immunoSEQ multiplex PCR; in TCRdb, only in-frame clones are kept and a portion is missing. The repertoire includes some 200,000 clones, almost 90% of them detected once, and 1.5% sits in the top ten. The sample was peripheral blood. These receptors originate from a man aged 18 to 29 with active or convalescent COVID-19.

The genes are TRBV5-1 and TRBJ1-2; 9 nucleotides match TRBD1. The CDR3 loop spans 14 amino acids. Germline CDR1 is SGHRS and CDR2 is YFSETQ. The J segment lost 8 bases and the V segment lost 4 bases, leaving 9 bases of the junction unmatched. This CDR3 is CASSLPGQGGGYTF. CDR3 bases: TGCGCCAGCAGCCTCCCGGGACAGGGAGGGGGCTACACCTTC.

The chain links TRBV4-1 to TRBJ1-5; 7 bases align to TRBD1. The J segment lost 5 bases and the V segment lost 5 bases, leaving 9 bases of the junction unmatched. The germline gives CDR1 MGHRA, CDR2 YSYEKL. The CDR3 is 15 residues long. The CDR3 spells CASSKGQSTDQPQHF. The CDR3, as DNA: TGCGCCAGCAGCAAGGGACAGTCAACCGATCAGCCCCAGCATTTT.

In this sample, this clone turned up once. J is TRBJ2-3 and V is TRBV7-6, with a possible D match to TRBD2 (5 bases). From germline, CDR1 is SGHVS and CDR2 FNYEAQ. Deletions cut 2 bases from V and 5 bases from J, with 17 bases between. This CDR3 spans 16 amino acids. CDR3 region: CASSLFPGRYKDTQYF. The DNA for the CDR3 is TGTGCCAGCAGCTTATTCCCGGGAAGGTACAAAGATACGCAGTATTTT.

The chain carries TRBV4-1 and TRBJ1-1; a weak D match, TRBD1 (6 bases). Looked up from germline, CDR1 is MGHRA and CDR2 is YSYEKL. Trimming removed 0 bases at V and 0 bases at J, with 20 bases between. The CDR3 loop spans 19 amino acids. CDR3 coding DNA: TGCGCCAGCAGCCAAGACCCGGGGGGGGCAGGACAGATGAACACTGAAGCTTTCTTT. Translating it yields CASSQDPGGAGQMNTEAFF.

This chain links TRBV27 with TRBJ2-7; 9 bases are a match to TRBD1. CDR1 is MNHEY, CDR2 SMNVEV, per germline (reference sequence). J was trimmed by 3 bases and V by 4 bases; bases with no gene match: 7. The CDR3 totals 15 residues. The CDR3 nucleotides are TGTGCCAGCAGTTCTTTGACAGGGGGGTACTACGAGCAGTACTTC. Translating gives CASSSLTGGYYEQYF.

The CDR3 spells CASSQDPLAGGTGELFF. Written as DNA, the CDR3 is TGTGCCAGCAGCCAAGATCCCCTAGCGGGCGGCACCGGGGAGCTGTTTTTT. The genes are TRBV4-2 and TRBJ2-2; 8 bases are shared with TRBD2. J lost 4 bases, V lost 0 bases, and 7 bases had no gene match. Germline CDR1 LGHNA, CDR2 YNFKEQ. The CDR3 loop spans 17 amino acids.

The V and J genes are TRBV28 and TRBJ2-7, with 9 bases aligning to TRBD2. J was trimmed by 2 bases and V by 6 bases; bases with no gene match: 14. CDR1 is MDHEN, CDR2 SYDVKM, per germline. The CDR3 has 17 amino acids. The CDR3 loop is CASSPNGAAGGAYEQYF. In DNA, the CDR3 is TGTGCCAGCAGCCCTAATGGTGCGGCGGGAGGGGCCTACGAGCAGTACTTC.

This sequence joins TRBV7-2 and TRBJ2-7; perhaps TRBD2 as D (5 bases). Per the germline V gene, CDR1 is SGHTA and CDR2 is FQGNSA. V was trimmed by 5 bases and J by 9 bases, leaving 23 bases between them. The CDR3 sequence is 15 residues long. CDR3 region: CASSVSVGEASGQYF. The CDR3 DNA follows: TGTGCCAGCAGCGTTAGCGTCGGAGAGGCTTCGGGGCAGTACTTC.

The gene calls are TRBV5-1 and TRBJ1-1, with 7 bases identical to TRBD1. The length of the CDR3 is 15 residues. J was trimmed by 4 bases and V by 6 bases; bases with no gene match: 12. Germline lookup yields CDR1 SGHRS and CDR2 YFSETQ. Here the CDR3 reads CASMREGAAGTEAFF. CDR3 nucleotides: TGCGCCAGCATGCGGGAGGGGGCGGCGGGCACTGAAGCTTTCTTT.

The CDR3 DNA reads TGTGCCAGCAGCCCAAACTCCCGGGGTGATTTTAAGCAGTACTTC. Translated: CASSPNSRGDFKQYF. This sequence joins TRBV7-3 and TRBJ2-7; possible D gene TRBD2, 5 bases. The germline V gene has CDR1 SGHTA and CDR2 FQGTGA. V lost 5 bases and J 8 bases, leaving 22 bases between the germline ends. The CDR3 is 15 residues long.

This clone was detected a few times. The chain uses TRBV11-2 and TRBJ2-5; tentative D call: TRBD2 (5 bases). The CDR3 is 14 residues long. Germline values: CDR1 SGHAT, CDR2 FQNNGV. The V and J ends lost 3 bases and 1 base respectively, with 9 bases between them. The CDR3 protein is CASSFSGGQETQYF. In DNA form, the CDR3 reads TGTGCCAGCAGCTTCTCAGGAGGCCAAGAGACCCAGTACTTC.

The rearrangement joins TRBV6-5 to TRBJ1-1, with 7 bases aligning to TRBD1. The V segment lost 5 bases and the J segment 7 bases; nucleotides outside the gene matches: 7. The CDR3 has 13 amino acids. CDR1 MNHEY and CDR2 SVGAGI come from the germline V gene. The CDR3 loop is CASSTSTGIEAFF. DNA for the CDR3: TGTGCCAGCAGTACATCGACAGGGATTGAAGCTTTCTTT.

The rearrangement uses TRBV6-1 and TRBJ1-4; tentatively, D is TRBD1 (6 bases). Germline V gives CDR1 MNHNS, CDR2 SASEGT. V gave up 4 bases and J gave up 4 bases, with 16 bases separating them. The CDR3 sequence is 16 residues long. The CDR3 DNA reads as TGTGCCAGCAGTGTAGATGTGGGCAGGGGTAATGAAAAACTGTTTTTT. Translated, it gives CASSVDVGRGNEKLFF.

Here the CDR3 DNA reads TGTGCCAGCAGTGAAGTACAGGCCTTTGGCAATCAGCCCCAGCATTTT. It encodes CASSEVQAFGNQPQHF. J is TRBJ1-5 and V is TRBV6-1; weak D call: TRBD1 (5 bases). Trimming pared 1 base from V and 2 bases from J, leaving 12 bases between. CDR3 length: 16 residues. CDR1 and CDR2 (germline): MNHNS, SASEGT.

DNA of the CDR3: TGTGCCAGCAGCTCCCAATCTGGGGCGGAGACCCAGTACTTC. Translated: CASSSQSGAETQYF. The chain combines TRBV13 with TRBJ2-5, with D perhaps matching TRBD1 (5 bases). In germline, CDR1 is PRHDT, CDR2 FYEKMQ (reference sequence). V lost 4 bases and J lost 5, with 14 bases in between. The CDR3 consists of 14 residues.

The genes are TRBV19 and TRBJ1-4; 7 bases fit TRBD1. The CDR3 runs 15 residues. Looked up from germline, CDR1 is LNHDA and CDR2 is SQIVND (reference sequence). The V gene end was trimmed by 5 bases and the J gene end by 7 bases; junction bases not matched to a gene: 10. The CDR3 reads CASSARDSGSEKLFF. In DNA, the CDR3 is TGTGCCAGTAGTGCCCGGGACAGCGGCAGTGAAAAACTGTTTTTT.

The gene calls are TRBV6-4 and TRBJ1-4, with 7 bases aligning to TRBD1. The CDR3 totals 16 residues. The trim removed 6 bases at V and 7 bases at J, leaving 14 bases unmatched. The germline V gene has CDR1 MRHNA and CDR2 SNTAGT. CDR3 nucleotides: TGTGCCAGCAGGCCCCCCGGGACACAGGGGCCTGAAAAACTGTTTTTT. Residues: CASRPPGTQGPEKLFF.

The chain employs TRBV10-1 and TRBJ2-1, with TRBD1 matching 7 bases. Germline-derived CDR1 and CDR2 are WNHNN and SYGVQD (reference sequence). There are 13 residues in the CDR3. Germline trimming cut 6 bases from V and 3 bases from J; bases unmatched to any gene: 2. The CDR3 bases are TGCGCCAGCAGCGGGGACAGCTACAATGAGCAGTTCTTC. It codes for CASSGDSYNEQFF.

This clone was seen a single time. V and J are TRBV5-1 and TRBJ1-1, with a possible D match to TRBD1 (6 bases). The germline CDR1 and CDR2 sequences are SGHRS and YFSETQ. V shed 3 bases and J shed 1 base, with 13 bases lying between them. This CDR3 region has 15 residues. This CDR3 reads CASSSAGARNTEAFF. In nucleotides, the CDR3 is TGCGCCAGCAGCTCGGCAGGGGCCCGGAACACTGAAGCTTTCTTT.

The sample holds one count of this clone. Here the CDR3 reads CASSFLAGGFYNEQFF. The CDR3 bases are TGTGCCAGCAGTTTCCTAGCGGGAGGATTCTACAATGAGCAGTTCTTC. The chain employs TRBV27 and TRBJ2-1; TRBD2 agrees at 11 bases. The CDR3 covers 16 residues. Trimming removed 3 bases from V and 3 bases from J; junction bases left unmatched: 4. CDR1 and CDR2 from the germline V gene are MNHEY and SMNVEV (reference sequence).